This entry concerns a single T cell receptor (beta chain). This clone has just one count. This receptor's antigen is unknown. Per-base qualities were not stored, and no clone one base away is much larger. To sequence the TCRbeta CDR3 region, genomic DNA was isolated from the sorted cells. The immunoSEQ Assay was used to sequence the TCRbeta CDR3 regions. TCRdb stores this immuneACCESS table with in-frame sequences only. Part of the clones is absent; in the studies checked, under half of the shortfall reflects unresolved V genes, and no reason is known for the rest. This sample comprises fewer than 70,000 clones, around 83% of them detected only once. Of the sample, around 3% falls within the top ten clones. The CDR3 runs 16 residues from the cysteine to the phenylalanine. Kept here is only the CDR3 DNA, which spans 48 bases and is read in frame from base 1. Deletion took 6 bases off V and 5 bases off J, with a span of 21 bases between the germline ends. The germline V gene encodes CDR1 LGHNT and CDR2 FRNRAP.

This record comes from a study of OX40 agonist ivuxolimab in advanced cancers. General notes on the study: Ivuxolimab was an agonistic, fully human IgG2 monoclonal antibody directed against OX40 (CD134), a costimulatory receptor. The dose-escalation cohort was approximately 83% male with a mean age of about 60 years, ranging from about 23 to 85. Intravenous ivuxolimab was administered to patients every 2 weeks at six dose levels: 0.01, 0.1, 0.3, 1.5, 3 and 10 mg/kg. Patients were allowed to have had prior anti-PD-1, anti-PD-L1 or anti-CTLA-4 therapy, and approximately 40% of the dose-escalation patients had been treated with checkpoint inhibitors. The point of sequencing TCRbeta in the periphery was to test whether ivuxolimab changed TCR sequence diversity and drove clonal T-cell expansion. The paper describes the monotherapy dose-escalation part (N = 52 patients) of the phase I trial of ivuxolimab. Of the roughly 50 dose-escalation patients, hepatocellular carcinoma was present in about 19, melanoma in around 15, renal cell carcinoma in 9 and head and neck cancer in 9. Partial responses were achieved by three dose-escalation patients, of whom one had hepatocellular carcinoma and two had cutaneous melanoma.

General conclusions and limits of the study: After ivuxolimab, more expanded clones were found on average in CD8+ T cells than in CD4+ T cells. Clonal expansion of both CD4+ and CD8+ blood T cells was observed from baseline to week 6 at doses 0.1 to 3.0 mg/kg. Low levels of normalized T-cell clonal expansion were also shown by some nonresponding patients. Antigen specificity was not determined for the clonally expanded peripheral T cells. In the 0.1-3.0 mg/kg groups, partial responders were among the patients with the lowest normalized peripheral clonal expansion, particularly in CD8+ T cells.

The trial excluded patients who had a history of autoimmune disease or were on systemic immunosuppression. Peripheral blood for TCR sequencing was collected from all dose cohorts at baseline, on cycle 4 day 1, and on cycle 7 day 1. Samples came from an open-label, multicenter, first-in-human phase I dose-escalation trial of ivuxolimab. Adults with locally advanced or metastatic melanoma, renal cell carcinoma, hepatocellular carcinoma or head and neck squamous cell carcinoma were enrolled in the trial. Before TCR sequencing, CD4+ T cells and CD8+ T cells from peripheral blood were sorted into separate populations.

Specimen: CD4+ or CD8+ T cells sorted from blood, collected in a trial of the OX40 agonist ivuxolimab. This chain is built from TRBV12-5 and TRBJ2-3; the D call is tentative, TRBD1 or TRBD2, as each matches 5 bases. The clonotype comes from an adult with an advanced solid tumor such as melanoma, head and neck, liver or kidney cancer. In nucleotide form, the sequence is TGTGCTAGTGGCTCAACCGGGGTAGGGGCACAAGATACGCAGTATTTT. This encodes CASGSTGVGAQDTQYF.